The 29 T cell receptor beta chains below all came from one sample that was sequenced in a study of blood T cell repertoires in COVID-19. Data came from immunoSEQ multiplex PCR; TCRdb stores just in-frame clones and leaves some out. The data show about 45,000 clones, 90% seen once. Specimen: peripheral blood. The source is a man between 65 and 85 years old with active COVID-19.

This chain links TRBV4-1 with TRBJ1-5; possibly TRBD1 for D (5 bases). This CDR3 comprises 17 residues. Germline V gene data show CDR1 as MGHRA and CDR2 as YSYEKL. The germline V and J ends were trimmed by 1 base and 2 bases, with 15 bases remaining between them. The DNA for the CDR3 is TGCGCCAGCAGCCAAGGGGGGGAGATTATAGGCAATCAGCCCCAGCATTTT. Translating it yields CASSQGGEIIGNQPQHF.

The CDR3 nucleotides are TGTGCCAGTAGCGGGACTAGCGGGAGGAGACATGAGCAGTTCTTC. It encodes CASSGTSGRRHEQFF. J is TRBJ2-1 and V is TRBV19; TRBD2 agrees at 15 bases. The V and J ends lost 6 bases and 8 bases, in that order; junction bases with no gene match: 5. Germline-derived CDR1 and CDR2 are LNHDA and SQIVND (reference sequence). The CDR3 consists of 15 residues.

The chain recombines TRBV24-1 with TRBJ1-2; D might be TRBD1 (5 bases). Trimming cost V 4 bases and J 5 bases, with 13 bases left between them. Germline V CDR1 and CDR2: KGHDR, SFDVKD. The CDR3 runs 14 residues. CDR3 loop: CATSDASGLYGYTF. The CDR3 bases are TGTGCCACCAGTGACGCCTCAGGGTTGTATGGCTACACCTTC.

This clone turned up a few times. The chain carries TRBV7-6 and TRBJ1-6; TRBD1 matches at 7 bases. The CDR3 covers 14 residues. J was trimmed by 6 bases and V by 5 bases; bases with no gene match: 4. Germline values: CDR1 SGHVS, CDR2 FNYEAQ. The DNA for the CDR3 is TGTGCCAGCAGCATGACAGGGAGTAATTCACCCCTCCACTTT. Protein: CASSMTGSNSPLHF.

The chain combines TRBV28 with TRBJ2-3; 9 nucleotides line up with TRBD2. CDR1 and CDR2 from the germline V gene are MDHEN and SYDVKM. Trimming removed 6 bases from V and 7 bases from J; junction bases left unmatched: 17. The CDR3 has 17 amino acids. The CDR3 spells CASSLGDPGLAGNTQYF. The CDR3 nucleotides are TGTGCCAGCAGCCTCGGGGATCCGGGACTAGCTGGAAATACGCAGTATTTT.

The V and J genes are TRBV28 and TRBJ2-1; TRBD2 matches at 12 bases. Unmatched junction bases numbered 2, after V lost 2 bases and J lost 9 bases. This CDR3 is 14 amino acids long. Per the germline V gene, CDR1 is MDHEN and CDR2 is SYDVKM. CDR3 residues: CASSLLAGGTEQFF. The CDR3 nucleotides read TGTGCCAGCAGTTTACTAGCGGGAGGGACTGAGCAGTTCTTC.

This chain connects TRBV4-3 to TRBJ2-3; 13 bases agree with TRBD2. The germline V gene has CDR1 LGHNA and CDR2 YSLEER. With 6 bases clipped from V and 6 bases from J, the junction kept 3 bases outside the gene matches. The CDR3 loop spans 14 amino acids. CDR3 in DNA: TGCGCCAGCAGTCAACTAGCGGGGGGGGATACGCAGTATTTT. This gives the protein CASSQLAGGDTQYF.

The chain combines TRBV10-3 with TRBJ2-3; 7 bases map to TRBD1. This CDR3 has 15 residues. Looked up from germline, CDR1 is ENHRY and CDR2 is SYGVKD. Losses at the gene ends were 7 bases for V and 1 base for J; bases not matched to a gene: 8. CDR3 bases: TGTGCCATCACCGGGGACAGCCTCCGCACAGATACGCAGTATTTT. It translates to CAITGDSLRTDTQYF.

The CDR3 spells CASSELQGGTGELFF. In DNA form, the CDR3 reads TGTGCCAGCAGCGAGCTACAGGGCGGAACCGGGGAGCTGTTTTTT. V usage is TRBV9 and J usage is TRBJ2-2, with TRBD1 as a possible D gene (6 bases). This CDR3 has 15 residues. CDR1 and CDR2 (germline): SGDLS, YYNGEE. V was clipped by 3 bases and J by 5 bases, with 14 bases between them.

This clone turned up a few times. The gene calls are TRBV28 and TRBJ2-7; D not certain. The CDR3 contains 13 residues. Germline V gene lookup returns CDR1 MDHEN and CDR2 SYDVKM. The germline V and J ends were trimmed by 3 bases and 0 bases, with 6 bases remaining between them. CDR3 residues: CASSLGSSYEQYF. The DNA for the CDR3 is TGTGCCAGCAGTTTGGGCTCCTCCTACGAGCAGTACTTC.

The V and J genes are TRBV7-2 and TRBJ1-2; 8 nucleotides align to TRBD1. The CDR3 spans 14 residues. Per germline, CDR1 SGHTA and CDR2 FQGNSA. The junction had 9 bases not matched to a gene; V was cut back by 5 bases and J by 7 bases. CDR3 in amino acids: CASSLTRTGPGYTF. CDR3 coding DNA: TGTGCCAGCAGCCTGACCAGGACAGGGCCTGGCTACACCTTC.

The V call is TRBV7-2, the J call TRBJ2-7; 11 bases map to TRBD2. V was pared by 3 bases and J by 4 bases, with 8 bases of the junction left unmatched. Germline V gives CDR1 SGHTA, CDR2 FQGNSA. The CDR3 runs 16 residues. The CDR3 spells CASSFFESSGRYEQYF. CDR3 nucleotides: TGTGCCAGCAGCTTTTTCGAGTCTAGCGGGAGGTACGAGCAGTACTTC.

The V gene is TRBV6-5, the J gene TRBJ1-1, with TRBD1 identical over 7 bases. The CDR3 has 14 residues. V was pared by 5 bases and J by 1 base, with 4 bases of the junction left unmatched. The germline CDR1 and CDR2 sequences are MNHEY and SVGAGI. The CDR3 sequence is CASSIRTGNTEAFF. CDR3 bases: TGTGCCAGCAGTATCAGGACAGGGAACACTGAAGCTTTCTTT.

This clone was picked up one time. The chain combines TRBV3-1 (or the pseudogene TRBV3-2) with TRBJ1-1, with D possibly matching TRBD1 (5 bases). The CDR3 is 14 residues long. The V gene lost 8 bases and the J gene lost 2 bases, with 15 bases spanning the gap. Germline lookup yields CDR1 LGHDT and CDR2 YNNKEL (reference sequence). CDR3 in amino acids: CASGTFRDNTEAFF. The CDR3 DNA is TGTGCCAGCGGGACTTTTCGTGATAACACTGAAGCTTTCTTT.

This chain uses TRBV9 with TRBJ1-4, with a weak D call TRBD1 (5 bases). CDR1 and CDR2 (germline): SGDLS, YYNGEE. The CDR3 spans 15 residues. V gave up 4 bases and J gave up 4 bases, with 14 bases separating them. The CDR3 spells CASSYSGGVNEKLFF. The CDR3 bases are TGTGCCAGCAGCTATTCCGGGGGGGTTAATGAAAAACTGTTTTTT. The whole variable domain, remainder taken from reference TRBV9 and TRBJ1-4, is DSGVTQTPKHLITATGQRVTLRCSPRSGDLSVYWYQQSLDQGLQFLIQYYNGEERAKGNILERFSAQQFPDLHSELNLSSLELGDSALYFCASSYSGGVNEKLFFGSGTQLSVL.

The chain has TRBV28 and TRBJ2-7; the D is unclear. CDR3 length equals 12 residues. The ends were cut back, 6 bases at V and 4 bases at J, with 10 bases in the middle. Germline loops: CDR1 MDHEN, CDR2 SYDVKM. CDR3 DNA sequence: TGTGCCAGCAGCTTACCTTCTTACGAGCAGTACTTC. It translates to CASSLPSYEQYF. Full variable domain (missing parts from reference TRBV28 and TRBJ2-7): DVKVTQSSRYLVKRTGEKVFLECVQDMDHENMFWYRQDPGLGLRLIYFSYDVKMKEKGDIPEGYSVSREKKERFSLILESASTNQTSMYLCASSLPSYEQYFGPGTRLTVT.

The genes are TRBV28 and TRBJ2-7; 7 positions agree with TRBD1. Germline assignment: CDR1 MDHEN and CDR2 SYDVKM. This CDR3 has 11 amino acids. The ends lost 8 bases at V and 4 bases at J; junction bases unmatched: 2. CDR3 loop: CASWGQYEQYF. The CDR3 coding sequence is TGTGCCAGCTGGGGACAGTACGAGCAGTACTTC.

The V and J genes are TRBV28 and TRBJ2-2, with D perhaps TRBD1 (6 bases). The V end lost 6 bases, the J end lost 4 bases, and 15 bases lay between the germline ends. Germline V gene lookup returns CDR1 MDHEN and CDR2 SYDVKM. There are 15 residues in the CDR3. CDR3 sequence: CASRGHGLLTGELFF. CDR3 DNA: TGTGCCAGCAGGGGACACGGACTCCTCACCGGGGAGCTGTTTTTT.

Here the CDR3 DNA reads TGTGCCAGCAGTTTAAAGCGGGGTCGGTACGAGCAGTACTTC. This codes for CASSLKRGRYEQYF. The chain carries TRBV27 and TRBJ2-7; 7 nucleotides line up with TRBD2. V shed 2 bases, J shed 4 bases, and the junction held 5 bases outside the gene matches. The V gene's germline CDR1 is MNHEY and CDR2 SMNVEV (reference sequence). The CDR3 covers 14 residues.

The rearrangement joins TRBV2 to TRBJ2-2; 9 nucleotides agree with TRBD1. The CDR3 totals 14 residues. The germline V gene has CDR1 SNHLY and CDR2 FYNNEI. The trim removed 6 bases at V and 7 bases at J, leaving 6 bases unmatched. The CDR3, as DNA: TGTGCCAGCAGCACCGGGACAGGGTTCGGGGAGCTGTTTTTT. This translates into CASSTGTGFGELFF.

V gene TRBV27 combines with J gene TRBJ2-7, with 7 nucleotides matching TRBD1. The CDR3 runs to 16 residues. Germline CDR1 is MNHEY and CDR2 is SMNVEV (reference sequence). The V gene end was trimmed by 6 bases and the J gene end by 6 bases; junction bases not matched to a gene: 17. The DNA for the CDR3 is TGTGCCAGCAGCCTATCCTCGGACAGGATCGGGCGCGAGCAGTACTTC. Amino acid sequence: CASSLSSDRIGREQYF.

V gene TRBV9 combines with J gene TRBJ1-2; 8 bases fit TRBD1. The trim removed 4 bases at V and 11 bases at J, leaving 10 bases unmatched. Germline V CDR1 and CDR2: SGDLS, YYNGEE. The CDR3 has 13 amino acids. CDR3 region: CASSRAPTGAYTF. Written as DNA, the CDR3 is TGTGCCAGCAGCCGAGCCCCGACAGGGGCATACACCTTC.

The rearrangement joins TRBV5-1 to TRBJ2-2, with 10 bases identical to TRBD2. Losses at the gene ends were 0 bases for V and 6 bases for J; bases not matched to a gene: 2. The germline V gene encodes CDR1 SGHRS and CDR2 YFSETQ. The CDR3 totals 15 residues. CDR3 bases: TGCGCCAGCAGCTTGGGTCTAGCGGGGGCCGGGGAGCTGTTTTTT. Translation gives CASSLGLAGAGELFF.

The V call is TRBV7-2, the J call TRBJ1-4; a weak D match, TRBD1 (5 bases). The CDR3 is 15 amino acids. Germline CDR1 and CDR2: SGHTA and FQGNSA. Trimming took 1 base from V and 5 from J, leaving 11 bases between them. The CDR3 nucleotides read TGTGCCAGCAGCTTAGGACGGGGGACGAATGAAAAACTGTTTTTT. Translation: CASSLGRGTNEKLFF.

The chain combines TRBV6-4 with TRBJ2-7; D possibly corresponds to TRBD2 (7 bases). The CDR3 covers 13 residues. Germline values: CDR1 MRHNA, CDR2 SNTAGT. Trimming removed 9 bases at V and 7 bases at J, with 19 bases between. The CDR3 nucleotides are TGTGCCAGGGGCGGGGGCCAAATGGGTGAGCAGTACTTC. Residues: CARGGGQMGEQYF.

In this sample, this clone turned up a few times. In DNA, the CDR3 is TGCGCCAGCAGCCCGCGGACAGGCTTAACTAATGAAAAACTGTTTTTT. It encodes CASSPRTGLTNEKLFF. V and J are TRBV5-1 and TRBJ1-4; 7 bases agree with TRBD1. Germline trimming cut 4 bases from V and 1 base from J; bases unmatched to any gene: 7. CDR3 length: 16 residues. Germline V gives CDR1 SGHRS, CDR2 YFSETQ.

The rearrangement links TRBV11-3 to TRBJ2-1; 12 bases align to TRBD2. There are 16 residues in the CDR3. Losses at the gene ends were 5 bases for V and 5 bases for J; bases not matched to a gene: 7. Per the germline V gene, CDR1 is SGHNT and CDR2 is YENEEA. CDR3 loop: CASSKRLAGADNEQFF. Here the CDR3 DNA reads TGTGCCAGCAGCAAAAGACTAGCGGGAGCCGACAATGAGCAGTTCTTC.

The chain uses TRBV25-1 and TRBJ2-5; possible D gene TRBD1, 6 bases. The ends were cut back, 6 bases at V and 4 bases at J, with 6 bases in the middle. CDR3 size: 11 residues. Germline V gene sequence: CDR1 MGHDK, CDR2 SYGVNS. The CDR3 reads CASSRGETQYF. The CDR3 bases are TGTGCCAGCAGCAGGGGAGAGACCCAGTACTTC.

The rearrangement links TRBV5-1 to TRBJ2-1; a possible D gene is TRBD2 (6 bases). V was cut by 5 bases and J by 0 bases, with 9 bases left in between. The CDR3 has 14 residues. CDR1 SGHRS and CDR2 YFSETQ come from the germline V gene. CDR3 bases: TGCGCCAGCAGTCGGGGGTCCTCCTACAATGAGCAGTTCTTC. Protein sequence: CASSRGSSYNEQFF.